This T cell receptor (beta chain) was captured in a study of CD8 T cells in Susac syndrome. RNA amounts of roughly 0.45 to 1 ug underwent reverse transcription with random hexamers. By means of immunoSEQ multiplex PCR, TCR beta CDR3 spanning 54 Vbeta and 13 Jbeta underwent amplification. One entry per CDR3 protein, called by TCRdb with MiXCR from the immunoSEQ multiplex PCR reads. The sample comprises 55,000 to 80,000 distinct CDR3 sequences, around 93% of which are singletons, and around 0.15% rests with the top ten. Concerning this clonotype itself: Its antigen remains unknown.

Study-wide findings and caveats: The authors found no clonal expansion in Susac syndrome CD4+ T cell repertoires.

The TCR was taken from a human donor with Susac syndrome. The sequencing sample was made of CD4+ T cells from PBMCs.

CDR3 nucleotide sequence: TGTGCCAGCAGTTACGACGGGGGGGCGGGCACAGATACGCAGTATTTT. Its translation is CASSYDGGAGTDTQYF. This chain connects TRBV6-2 or TRBV6-3 to TRBJ2-3, with TRBD2 matching 8 bases. The germline V gene has CDR1 MNHEY and CDR2 SVGEGT. The junction had 5 bases not matched to a gene; V was cut back by 2 bases and J by 1 base. The CDR3 is 16 amino acids.